Each of the 13 T cell receptor beta chains below was sequenced from the same sample in a study of cytomegalovirus exposure and HLA in healthy donors. PCR primers comprised 60 Vbeta and 13 Jbeta primers. Produced via immunoSEQ multiplex PCR; TCRdb's table is partial and in-frame only. The table shows some 120,000 clones, with over 70% occurring only once. Sample: PBMCs. Receptors were obtained from a man between 18 and 29 years old in good health and CMV-seropositive.

The V gene is TRBV11-2, the J gene TRBJ2-3; D uncertain. This CDR3 contains 14 residues. CDR1 is SGHAT, CDR2 FQNNGV, per germline. V lost 4 bases and J 0 bases, leaving 8 bases between the germline ends. Here the CDR3 DNA reads TGTGCCAGCAGCTCCGACTTTAGCACAGATACGCAGTATTTT. Amino acids: CASSSDFSTDTQYF.

The V and J genes are TRBV5-1 and TRBJ2-2, with 9 bases lining up with TRBD1. Germline values: CDR1 SGHRS, CDR2 YFSETQ. V dropped 1 base and J dropped 5; count of bases not matched to a gene: 6. CDR3 length: 16 residues. CDR3 nucleotide sequence: TGCGCCAGCAGCTTGAGGACAGGGGCGGGGACCGGGGAGCTGTTTTTT. Translation gives CASSLRTGAGTGELFF.

J is TRBJ2-7 and V is TRBV18; the D is unclear. Trimming shortened V by 3 bases and J by 2 bases, and 5 bases separated the two germline ends. Germline values: CDR1 KGHSH, CDR2 LQKENI. The CDR3 is 12 residues long. The CDR3 sequence: CASSPATYEQYF. CDR3 in DNA: TGTGCCAGCTCACCGGCAACCTACGAGCAGTACTTC.

The rearrangement links TRBV15 to TRBJ1-1; possibly TRBD1 for D (5 bases). The germline V and J ends were trimmed by 1 base and 4 bases, with 7 bases remaining between them. CDR3 length: 13 residues. Germline lookup yields CDR1 LNHNV and CDR2 YYDKDF (reference sequence). This CDR3 reads CATSRAGVTEAFF. The CDR3 DNA sequence: TGTGCCACCAGCAGAGCGGGGGTCACTGAAGCTTTCTTT.

The V gene is TRBV7-2, the J gene TRBJ2-3, with D tentatively TRBD1 (6 bases). Trimming stripped 4 bases from V and 2 bases from J, with 10 bases between. This CDR3 contains 14 residues. CDR1 and CDR2 (germline): SGHTA, FQGNSA. The CDR3 DNA sequence: TGTGCCAGCAGCTCAGGGGTCCCCACAGATACGCAGTATTTT. This translates into CASSSGVPTDTQYF.

This rearrangement joins TRBV30 to TRBJ1-1; weak D call: TRBD1 (6 bases). The CDR3 sequence is 16 residues long. Trimming left V 4 bases short and J 4 bases short, with 22 bases between. Germline lookup yields CDR1 GTSNPN and CDR2 SVGIG (reference sequence). In DNA form, the CDR3 reads TGTGCCTGGATGCTCCCGGGACACTTTGGGGCCACTGAAGCTTTCTTT. Amino acids: CAWMLPGHFGATEAFF.

The chain has TRBV5-1 and TRBJ2-7; TRBD2 agrees at 14 bases. Looked up from germline, CDR1 is SGHRS and CDR2 is YFSETQ. CDR3 length: 15 residues. Trimming removed 4 bases from V and 4 bases from J; junction bases left unmatched: 4. In DNA, the CDR3 is TGCGCCAGCAGCCTAGGGACTAGCGGGAGTTACGAGCAGTACTTC. This gives the protein CASSLGTSGSYEQYF.

The chain joins TRBV5-1 to TRBJ2-1; 7 nucleotides line up with TRBD1. The CDR3 is 16 residues long. Germline CDR1 SGHRS, CDR2 YFSETQ. The J segment lost 8 bases and the V segment lost 4 bases, leaving 15 bases of the junction unmatched. CDR3 in DNA: TGCGCCAGCAGCCAACCCCCGGGACAGCCCCTCGATGAGCAGTTCTTC. Translating it yields CASSQPPGQPLDEQFF.

The CDR3 nucleotides read TGTGCCAGCAGCTTACGGCCCGGGGGGACCCTCAGAGGAGAGACCCAGTACTTC. This codes for CASSLRPGGTLRGETQYF. The chain uses TRBV7-2 and TRBJ2-5, with 7 bases matching TRBD2. The trim removed 2 bases at V and 4 bases at J, leaving 16 bases unmatched. Germline assignment: CDR1 SGHTA and CDR2 FQGNSA. The CDR3 has 18 residues.

The chain links TRBV4-2 to TRBJ2-5, with 7 positions matching TRBD1. The J call could be wrong; TRBJ2-7 is a better fit for the DNA end. The CDR3 is 16 amino acids. Germline V gene data show CDR1 as LGHNA and CDR2 as YNFKEQ. The CDR3 DNA reads TGTGCCAGCAGCCAAGAGTATCGGGACAGCTCCTACGAGCAGTACTTC. Translation gives CASSQEYRDSSYEQYF.

The chain uses TRBV5-1 and TRBJ2-7; no reliable D call. The CDR3 loop spans 13 amino acids. Germline V gene sequence: CDR1 SGHRS, CDR2 YFSETQ. V was clipped by 2 bases and J by 2 bases, with 8 bases between them. CDR3 sequence (DNA): TGCGCCAGCAGCTTTGGCTCAACCTACGAGCAGTACTTC. Amino acids: CASSFGSTYEQYF.

This clone was found a few times. This chain links TRBV5-1 with TRBJ1-4; the D is unclear. Germline assignment: CDR1 SGHRS and CDR2 YFSETQ. The ends were cut back, 4 bases at V and 7 bases at J, with 20 bases in the middle. The CDR3 spans 16 residues. CDR3 DNA: TGCGCCAGCAGCCCCCAATGGGCCGCGGGAGGTGAAAAACTGTTTTTT. This gives the protein CASSPQWAAGGEKLFF.

The rearrangement uses TRBV6-5 and TRBJ1-1; weak D call: TRBD1 (5 bases). V lost 7 bases and J lost 5, with 20 bases in between. CDR3 length: 15 residues. CDR1 is MNHEY, CDR2 SVGAGI, per germline. In DNA, the CDR3 is TGTGCCAGCACCCCTTCCGGGGGGGTGGGAACTGAAGCTTTCTTT. Amino acids: CASTPSGGVGTEAFF.